This TCR beta chain was obtained from a study of T cells in tuberculosis. The study's findings and limits: Smaller alpha distances in active tuberculosis partly reflected shorter CDR3-alpha lengths. GMM-specific TCRs were nearer to active tuberculosis alpha repertoires, suggesting expansion. Samples were chosen by availability of cryopreserved specimens.

Tuberculin skin test and IGRA determined adolescents' latent tuberculosis status at entry. To note about this clone: Its antigen is still unknown.

V lost 6 bases and J 8 bases, leaving 16 bases between the germline ends. Germline CDR1 reads MNHEY; CDR2 reads SMNVEV (reference sequence). This CDR3 is 13 amino acids long. The repertoire was sequenced with immunoSEQ multiplex PCR; TCRdb's copy has only in-frame clones and lacks some. The sample lists roughly 34,000 clones, around 97% occurring once. The sequence was collected from a donor aged 10-35 years with latent tuberculosis or without tuberculosis infection. The chain uses TRBV27 and TRBJ1-1, with D unresolved. Material for sequencing was PBMCs. The CDR3 region is CASSPRGVAEAFF. DNA of the CDR3: TGTGCCAGCAGCCCGCGGGGAGTAGCGGAAGCTTTCTTT.